The clone carrying this T cell receptor beta chain was detected only once. The data were obtained in a study of untreated major depressive disorder. With 4 bases removed from V and 1 base from J, the gap between germline ends came to 12 bases. Germline values: CDR1 SEHNR, CDR2 FQNEAQ (reference sequence). This CDR3 region has 15 residues. Produced via immunoSEQ multiplex PCR; TCRdb's table is partial and in-frame only. The profile shows roughly 22,000 clones, just under 90% of them singletons. The chain couples TRBV7-9 to TRBJ2-3, with D perhaps TRBD2 (6 bases). Sample: CD4+ T cells from PBMCs. The TCR comes from a woman in her thirties or forties in good health. CDR3 sequence (DNA): TGTGCCAGCAGCTCTTACCAGCGGGGCACAGATACGCAGTATTTT. Translation gives CASSSYQRGTDTQYF.